This record covers a single TCR beta chain. In the original processing: Estimation of nucleated cell counts relied on the amplification of reference gene primers. The assay was immunoSEQ multiplex PCR, and TCRdb's table has in-frame clones only and misses some. That table gives V, J and clone size, and the DNA gave D and trimming. The table shows 70,000 to 85,000 clones, with about nine tenths occurring only once. This entry belongs to a study of blood T cell repertoires in COVID-19. Germline CDR1 is MNHNS and CDR2 is SASEGT. This CDR3 region has 14 residues. V shed 1 base and J 5 bases; nucleotides not matched to a gene: 1.

The sample was peripheral blood. The sequence came from a woman aged 50 to 65 with active or convalescent COVID-19. The chain combines TRBV6-1 with TRBJ1-2; 10 bases align to TRBD1. The DNA for the CDR3 is TGTGCCAGCAGTGAAGGGGACAGGGGTTATGGCTACACCTTC. This codes for CASSEGDRGYGYTF.